Shown below are 10 T cell receptor beta chains from a single sample sequenced in a study of blood T cell repertoires in COVID-19. Here immunoSEQ multiplex PCR was the method, and the copy in TCRdb shows in-frame clones only, minus some. The table has tens of thousands of clones, 92% seen once; the top ten hold about 4.5%. Sequencing used peripheral blood. All receptors come from a man in his forties or fifties with active COVID-19.

This rearrangement joins TRBV28 to TRBJ1-3; no clear D gene. The germline V gene has CDR1 MDHEN and CDR2 SYDVKM. V was clipped by 5 bases and J by 15 bases, with 14 bases between them. The CDR3 is 11 residues long. CDR3 coding DNA: TGTGCCAGCAGTGCCCGGGAGGCGAGATATTTT. As protein: CASSAREARYF.

The chain links TRBV30 to TRBJ1-2; 8 bases line up with TRBD1. CDR1 and CDR2 (germline): GTSNPN, SVGIG (reference sequence). J gave up 4 bases and V 0 bases, and 1 base lay outside the gene matches. CDR3 length equals 13 residues. The CDR3: CAWSVQGGYGYTF. The CDR3 DNA follows: TGTGCCTGGAGTGTACAGGGGGGCTATGGCTACACCTTC.

The chain is built from TRBV4-3 and TRBJ2-5; 9 bases map to TRBD1. V shed 4 bases, J shed 4 bases, and the junction held 16 bases outside the gene matches. This CDR3 comprises 18 residues. Germline values: CDR1 LGHNA, CDR2 YSLEER. The CDR3 reads CASSPFGRDRAPLETQYF. CDR3 nucleotides: TGCGCCAGCAGCCCCTTCGGGCGGGACAGGGCGCCCCTAGAGACCCAGTACTTC.

The chain links TRBV5-1 to TRBJ1-6, with no clear D. The CDR3 extends over 14 amino acids. V gave up 4 bases and J gave up 14 bases, with 19 bases separating them. Germline V lookup: CDR1 SGHRS, CDR2 YFSETQ. The CDR3 sequence: CASSEDGGRRALHF. Written as DNA, the CDR3 is TGCGCCAGCAGCGAAGACGGAGGGCGTAGGGCCCTCCACTTT.

The chain joins TRBV18 to TRBJ1-2, with TRBD1 as a possible D gene (5 bases). There are 15 residues in the CDR3. CDR1 KGHSH and CDR2 LQKENI come from the germline V gene. Trimming took 6 bases from V and 2 from J, leaving 16 bases between them. The CDR3 nucleotides are TGTGCCAGCTCCCCGAACAACCCAGGGAACTATGGCTACACCTTC. Translating gives CASSPNNPGNYGYTF.

V and J are TRBV7-8 and TRBJ2-3; D call uncertain. Germline loops: CDR1 SGHVS, CDR2 FQNEAQ. CDR3 size: 15 residues. V was shortened by 5 bases and J by 2 bases, with 14 bases between the two germline ends. DNA of the CDR3: TGTGCCAGCAGCCTGAGCCTGGAGCCCACAGATACGCAGTATTTT. This codes for CASSLSLEPTDTQYF.

The CDR3 nucleotides are TGTGCCAGCAGCCTCAGGCAGGGGTTAGAGACCCAGTACTTC. This codes for CASSLRQGLETQYF. The rearrangement uses TRBV14 and TRBJ2-5; D is possibly TRBD1 (6 bases). Trimming removed 4 bases at V and 4 bases at J, with 13 bases between. CDR3 size: 14 residues. CDR1 and CDR2 (germline): SGHDN, FVKESK.

CDR3 loop: CSASSVQGETQYF. The CDR3 DNA reads TGCAGTGCTAGTAGCGTTCAGGGGGAGACCCAGTACTTC. The chain employs TRBV20-1 and TRBJ2-5, with D maybe TRBD1 (6 bases). V was pared by 3 bases and J by 5 bases, with 13 bases between. This CDR3 comprises 13 residues. From germline, CDR1 is DFQATT and CDR2 SNEGSKA (reference sequence).

The chain has TRBV18 and TRBJ1-6; tentative D call: TRBD1 (5 bases). Trimming left V 6 bases short and J 4 bases short, with 16 bases between. Germline V gene lookup returns CDR1 KGHSH and CDR2 LQKENI. This CDR3 is 16 amino acids long. The CDR3 sequence: CASSPGVGLYNSPLHF. The CDR3 region has the DNA TGTGCCAGCTCCCCGGGGGTAGGATTATATAATTCACCCCTCCACTTT.

This clone is medium-sized by share. This chain joins TRBV5-6 and TRBJ1-3, with D tentatively TRBD1 (6 bases). CDR3 length equals 19 residues. The V end lost 3 bases, the J end lost 3 bases, and 25 bases lay between the germline ends. Germline-derived CDR1 and CDR2 are SGHDT and YYEEEE. The CDR3 coding sequence is TGTGCCAGCAGCTCCGCCTCAGCCAGGGGCCTCTACTTTGGAAACACCATATATTTT. Amino acid sequence: CASSSASARGLYFGNTIYF.